The 18 T cell receptor beta chains below all came from one sample that was sequenced in a study of CD8 T cells in Susac syndrome. Random hexamers were used to reverse transcribe roughly 0.45 to 1 ug of RNA. MiXCR, applied by TCRdb to the immunoSEQ multiplex PCR reads, yields one record per CDR3 protein. The sample yields about 140,000 distinct CDR3 sequences, around 95% seen once. Sequenced: CD4+ T cells from PBMCs. These receptors all stem from a human donor with Susac syndrome.

The V and J genes are TRBV23-1 and TRBJ1-1; D gene ambiguous. TRBV23-1 counts as an open reading frame of uncertain function. The CDR3 sequence is 13 residues long. With 8 bases removed from V and 0 bases from J, the gap between germline ends came to 10 bases. CDR3 DNA: TGCGCCAGCCTCAGGATCGTGAACACTGAAGCTTTCTTT. It encodes CASLRIVNTEAFF.

CDR3 region: CASRLTGNNEQFF. CDR3 nucleotide sequence: TGTGCCAGCAGATTGACAGGGAACAATGAGCAGTTCTTC. The J gene is TRBJ2-1, the V gene TRBV7-9; 7 nucleotides align to TRBD1. V shed 6 bases, J shed 5 bases, and the junction held 4 bases outside the gene matches. Germline-derived CDR1 and CDR2 are SEHNR and FQNEAQ (reference sequence). The CDR3 is 13 residues long.

V usage is TRBV15 and J usage is TRBJ2-5, with a tentative D call TRBD2 (6 bases). From germline, CDR1 is LNHNV and CDR2 YYDKDF (reference sequence). The CDR3 loop spans 14 amino acids. V dropped 6 bases and J dropped 3 bases, with 14 bases sitting between them. The CDR3 here is CATRPGLDKETQYF. CDR3 DNA: TGTGCCACCAGACCGGGACTGGATAAAGAGACCCAGTACTTC.

The V and J genes are TRBV20-1 and TRBJ1-2; possibly TRBD1 for D (5 bases). The CDR3 consists of 11 residues. Deletions cut 6 bases from V and 1 base from J, with 6 bases between. In germline, CDR1 is DFQATT, CDR2 SNEGSKA (reference sequence). CDR3 loop: CSARDNYGYTF. The DNA for the CDR3 is TGCAGTGCCAGGGATAACTATGGCTACACCTTC.

This chain joins TRBV20-1 and TRBJ2-2; 7 positions agree with TRBD1. The germline V gene encodes CDR1 DFQATT and CDR2 SNEGSKA (reference sequence). Germline trimming cut 6 bases from V and 6 bases from J; bases unmatched to any gene: 13. The CDR3 has 15 residues. CDR3 residues: CSAPKGALGPGELFF. The CDR3 DNA sequence: TGCAGTGCACCGAAGGGGGCGCTGGGCCCCGGGGAGCTGTTTTTT.

The V gene is TRBV15, the J gene TRBJ1-2, with D unclear. The CDR3 runs 15 residues. Germline V CDR1 and CDR2: LNHNV, YYDKDF (reference sequence). The germline V and J ends were trimmed by 1 base and 4 bases, with 13 bases remaining between them. CDR3 residues: CATSRVTTKGYGYTF. CDR3 DNA: TGTGCCACCAGCAGAGTAACGACCAAGGGCTATGGCTACACCTTC.

The chain joins TRBV29-1 to TRBJ1-2; no firm D call. CDR1 is SQVTM and CDR2 is ANQGSEA in the germline V gene. V lost 4 bases to trimming and J lost 2 bases, with 11 bases between them. This CDR3 comprises 13 residues. The CDR3 sequence is CSVGPASNYGYTF. CDR3 nucleotides: TGCAGCGTTGGTCCCGCCTCAAACTATGGCTACACCTTC. The complete variable domain, with remaining parts taken from reference TRBV29-1 and TRBJ1-2, reads SAVISQKPSRDICQRGTSLTIQCQVDSQVTMMFWYRQQPGQSLTLIATANQGSEATYESGFVIDKFPISRPNLTFSTLTVSNMSPEDSSIYLCSVGPASNYGYTFGSGTRLTVV.

V and J are TRBV7-2 and TRBJ2-7, with D uncertain. Trimming took off 5 bases at V and 1 base at J, with 15 bases between the two ends. Germline CDR1 is SGHTA and CDR2 is FQGNSA. The CDR3 extends over 15 amino acids. CDR3 nucleotides: TGTGCCAGCAGCCCCTCGGCCCTTCAATCCTACGAGCAGTACTTC. This codes for CASSPSALQSYEQYF.

Only one count was recorded for this clonotype. The chain carries TRBV4-2 and TRBJ2-3; 12 bases map to TRBD2. The trim removed 4 bases at V and 3 bases at J, leaving 5 bases unmatched. In germline, CDR1 is LGHNA, CDR2 YNFKEQ. The CDR3 is 16 residues long. The CDR3 nucleotides read TGTGCCAGCAGCCCTAGCGGGGGGGCTTGGACAGATACGCAGTATTTT. As protein: CASSPSGGAWTDTQYF.

The chain employs TRBV25-1 and TRBJ2-7; D unclear. The V end lost 7 bases, the J end lost 6 bases, and 10 bases lay between the germline ends. CDR3 length equals 11 residues. CDR1 is MGHDK and CDR2 is SYGVNS in the germline V gene. The CDR3 protein is CASTTLSEQYF. The CDR3 DNA follows: TGTGCCAGCACCACCCTCTCCGAGCAGTACTTC.

The chain carries TRBV9 and TRBJ2-1; TRBD2 might be the D (5 bases). Germline values: CDR1 SGDLS, CDR2 YYNGEE. The CDR3 is 15 residues long. Trimming took off 0 bases at V and 4 bases at J, with 11 bases between the two ends. The CDR3 protein is CASSVAGSGYNEQFF. CDR3 DNA: TGTGCCAGCAGCGTAGCGGGTTCGGGATACAATGAGCAGTTCTTC.

This clonotype is a singleton in its sample. The rearrangement uses TRBV29-1 and TRBJ2-7; D not certain. Germline values: CDR1 SQVTM, CDR2 ANQGSEA. V dropped 4 bases and J dropped 0 bases, with 10 bases sitting between them. The CDR3 totals 13 residues. CDR3 protein: CSVGWQNSYEQYF. The DNA of the CDR3 is TGCAGCGTTGGGTGGCAGAACTCCTACGAGCAGTACTTC.

This clonotype was counted once. The gene calls are TRBV12-3 or TRBV12-4 and TRBJ1-2; D is possibly TRBD1 (5 bases). The CDR3 totals 14 residues. V was pared by 1 base and J by 10 bases, with 16 bases between. This CDR3 is CASSLGLGHRDYTF. CDR3 nucleotides: TGTGCCAGCAGTTTAGGTTTGGGGCATCGAGACTACACCTTC.

The rearrangement links TRBV28 to TRBJ2-4, with TRBD1 matching 10 bases. Trimming took 8 bases from V and 1 from J; bases not matched to a gene: 11. The germline V gene encodes CDR1 MDHEN and CDR2 SYDVKM. This CDR3 is 17 amino acids long. Here the CDR3 reads CASGGQGSLYAKNIQYF. As DNA, the CDR3 is TGTGCCAGCGGGGGACAGGGGTCTCTTTATGCCAAAAACATTCAGTACTTC. Drawing the rest from reference TRBV28 and TRBJ2-4, the complete variable domain is DVKVTQSSRYLVKRTGEKVFLECVQDMDHENMFWYRQDPGLGLRLIYFSYDVKMKEKGDIPEGYSVSREKKERFSLILESASTNQTSMYLCASGGQGSLYAKNIQYFGAGTRLSVL.

This sequence joins TRBV5-6 and TRBJ2-2, with 7 bases matching TRBD1. CDR1 is SGHDT and CDR2 is YYEEEE in the germline V gene. The CDR3 loop spans 16 amino acids. Unmatched junction bases numbered 9, after V lost 1 base and J lost 6 bases. Written as DNA, the CDR3 is TGTGCCAGCAGCTTGATCGACAGGGATATATCCGGGGAGCTGTTTTTT. It specifies CASSLIDRDISGELFF.

The chain uses TRBV20-1 and TRBJ2-5; the D is unclear. The CDR3 runs to 14 residues. The germline gives CDR1 DFQATT, CDR2 SNEGSKA (reference sequence). The V end was cut by 2 bases, the J end by 2 bases, with 12 bases between. The CDR3 DNA reads TGCAGTGCTAGACCCCTCCGGGCACAAGAGACCCAGTACTTC. Amino acids: CSARPLRAQETQYF.

The rearrangement joins TRBV9 to TRBJ1-3; maybe TRBD1 (5 bases). Germline V gene data show CDR1 as SGDLS and CDR2 as YYNGEE. V was trimmed by 4 bases and J by 2 bases, leaving 10 bases between them. The CDR3 is made up of 14 amino acids. The CDR3 DNA reads TGTGCCAGCAGCCCCCAGGGCCCTGGAAACACCATATATTTT. It yields the protein CASSPQGPGNTIYF. Full variable domain (rest looked up from reference TRBV9 and TRBJ1-3): DSGVTQTPKHLITATGQRVTLRCSPRSGDLSVYWYQQSLDQGLQFLIQYYNGEERAKGNILERFSAQQFPDLHSELNLSSLELGDSALYFCASSPQGPGNTIYFGEGSWLTVV.

The V and J genes are TRBV3-1 and TRBJ2-5, with a weak D call TRBD2 (6 bases). V was cut by 6 bases and J by 2 bases, with 13 bases left in between. The CDR3 is made up of 14 amino acids. Per germline, CDR1 LGHDT and CDR2 YNNKEL (reference sequence). CDR3 in DNA: TGTGCCAGCAGTCGGCCGGGACTTCAAGAGACCCAGTACTTC. Its translation is CASSRPGLQETQYF.